A single T cell receptor (beta chain) is shown here with its context. The data stem from a study of blood T cell repertoires in COVID-19. Study in general: Researchers got acute and convalescent COVID-19 samples from the United States, Italy and Spain. T cells, B-cell-depleted T cells, or PBMCs provided the cDNA or gDNA that served as material.

Original analysis: How many nucleated cells were present was estimated from reference gene primer amplification. Data came from immunoSEQ multiplex PCR; TCRdb stores just in-frame clones and leaves some out. V and J calls and clone size are given by that table; D and trimming were obtained from the DNA. The profile covers over 200,000 clones, with about 88% appearing a single time and under 2% taken by the ten largest. Germline assignment: CDR1 SGDLS and CDR2 YYNGEE. V shed 4 bases, J shed 6 bases, and the junction held 7 bases outside the gene matches. The CDR3 is 14 residues long. The rearrangement uses TRBV9 and TRBJ1-1; TRBD1 agrees at 9 bases. The specimen sequenced was peripheral blood. This clonotype originated in a middle-aged man with active or convalescent COVID-19. The CDR3 nucleotides are TGTGCCAGCAGCCCCGGACAGGGGAGTCCTGAAGCTTTCTTT. Amino acids: CASSPGQGSPEAFF.